The 16 T cell receptor beta chains presented below share a single source sample, sequenced in a study of breast tumors, draining lymph nodes, adjacent tissues. TCRdb re-called the multiplex PCR reads through MiXCR, storing one row per CDR3 protein. The sample holds 55,000 to 75,000 distinct CDR3 sequences, over 40% seen once. The sample taken for sequencing was breast tumor tissue. The receptors shown here come from a female donor with breast cancer. Some clones in this sample may be carry-over from other donors' samples.

This clonotype came up many times. This sequence may be a read error, since a much larger clone differs from it by one base. The V and J genes are TRBV10-3 and TRBJ2-3; 12 bases fit TRBD2. V gave up 4 bases and J gave up 2 bases; unmatched junction bases: 7. Germline V CDR1 and CDR2: ENHRY, SYGVKD. This CDR3 spans 17 amino acids. This chain's CDR3 is CAISGGASGGDTDTQYF. The CDR3 DNA follows: TGTGCCATCAGTGGGGGGGCTAGCGGGGGGGACACAGATACGCAGTATTTT.

With respect to this clonotype: Since a much larger clone is just one base distant, this may be a read error. The rearrangement uses TRBV6-2 or TRBV6-3 and TRBJ2-2; 12 bases align to TRBD2. This CDR3 has 16 residues. V dropped 1 base and J dropped 7; count of bases not matched to a gene: 4. Germline CDR1 MNHEY, CDR2 SVGEGT. The CDR3 region is CASSYWTSGAHGELFF. DNA for the CDR3: TGTGCCAGCAGTTACTGGACTAGCGGGGCTCACGGGGAGCTGTTTTTT.

This clonotype was picked up many times. This chain uses TRBV13 with TRBJ2-3; D is unresolved. V lost 1 base and J 4 bases, leaving 15 bases between the germline ends. The CDR3 consists of 16 residues. CDR1 PRHDT and CDR2 FYEKMQ come from the germline V gene (reference sequence). CDR3 nucleotide sequence: TGTGCCAGCAGCTTAGTCGGCAGGTCCGTTCCAGATACGCAGTATTTT. Translation gives CASSLVGRSVPDTQYF.

At least ten counts were recorded for this clonotype. The V and J genes are TRBV6-5 and TRBJ2-5; D is possibly TRBD2 (6 bases). The length of the CDR3 is 15 residues. Germline V CDR1 and CDR2: MNHEY, SVGAGI. Trimming took 2 bases from V and 5 from J, leaving 15 bases between them. This CDR3 is CASSYRGAAVETQYF. In DNA form, the CDR3 reads TGTGCCAGCAGTTACCGCGGGGCGGCCGTTGAGACCCAGTACTTC.

In the case of this clonotype: A much larger clone lies a single base off, so this may be a read error. The V gene is TRBV6-2 or TRBV6-3, the J gene TRBJ2-3; D uncertain. The CDR3 runs 12 residues. The germline CDR1 and CDR2 sequences are MNHEY and SVGEGT. For the CDR3, the DNA is TGTGCCAGCAGTCACTCGAAAGATACGCAGTATTTT. Protein sequence: CASSHSKDTQYF.

As to this clonotype: Here the CDR3 omits its conserved ending phenylalanine or tryptophan, so a read error is the likely source. Because the CDR3's place on the DNA is in doubt, the DNA is left out and the CDR3 is given as listed by TCRdb. This chain joins TRBV2 and TRBJ2-7; TRBD1, the table's D call, was not compared with the DNA. CDR1 is SNHLY, CDR2 FYNNEI, per germline. The CDR3 is 16 amino acids long, termini counted. The CDR3 is CASSEIGRGARYEPSY.

This clonotype has only one observation. V gene TRBV7-3 combines with J gene TRBJ1-4; 7 bases are a match to TRBD1. CDR3 size: 17 residues. The germline V gene encodes CDR1 SGHTA and CDR2 FQGTGA. Trimming cost V 4 bases and J 8 bases; bases outside gene matches: 16. CDR3 DNA: TGTGCCAGCAGCTCCACAGGGGCGGCGGGCCAAGGGGAAAAACTGTTTTTT. This encodes CASSSTGAAGQGEKLFF.

This clonotype was recorded only once. Being one base from a much bigger clone, this may be a read error. V is TRBV18 and J is TRBJ2-7; TRBD2 matches at 8 bases. V trimming: 4 bases; J trimming: 7 bases; junction bases outside the gene matches: 15. Per the germline V gene, CDR1 is KGHSH and CDR2 is LQKENI. The CDR3 covers 16 residues. The CDR3 sequence: CASSQATLLAVREQYF. CDR3 in DNA: TGTGCCAGCTCACAGGCGACTTTACTAGCGGTTCGGGAGCAGTACTTC. Full variable domain (missing parts from reference TRBV18 and TRBJ2-7): NAGVMQNPRHLVRRRGQEARLRCSPMKGHSHVYWYRQLPEEGLKFMVYLQKENIIDESGMPKERFSAEFPKEGPSILRIQQVVRGDSAAYFCASSQATLLAVREQYFGPGTRLTVT.

This clonotype was seen many times. CDR3 bases: TGTGCCAGCAGTCAACCGACAGGGGGCGTAGAGACCCAGTACTTC. This codes for CASSQPTGGVETQYF. The gene calls are TRBV7-9 and TRBJ2-5; 10 positions agree with TRBD1. The ends lost 6 bases at V and 4 bases at J; junction bases unmatched: 8. The CDR3 contains 15 residues. The germline V gene encodes CDR1 SEHNR and CDR2 FQNEAQ (reference sequence). Complete variable domain (other parts from reference TRBV7-9 and TRBJ2-5): DTGVSQNPRHKITKRGQNVTFRCDPISEHNRLYWYRQTLGQGPEFLTYFQNEAQLEKSRLLSDRFSAERPKGSFSTLEIQRTEQGDSAMYLCASSQPTGGVETQYFGPGTRLLVL.

This clonotype was detected many times. The chain employs TRBV20-1 and TRBJ2-5; 12 nucleotides align to TRBD2. CDR3 size: 16 residues. Per germline, CDR1 DFQATT and CDR2 SNEGSKA (reference sequence). V shed 5 bases and J 4 bases; nucleotides not matched to a gene: 11. For the CDR3, the DNA is TGCAGTGCTCCTCGAAGGGCTAGCGGGGGGGGAGAGACCCAGTACTTC. Translating gives CSAPRRASGGGETQYF.

At least ten counts were recorded for this clonotype. The chain uses TRBV7-9 and TRBJ2-1; 8 nucleotides match TRBD2. V was pared by 5 bases and J by 2 bases, with 11 bases of the junction left unmatched. Germline values: CDR1 SEHNR, CDR2 FQNEAQ (reference sequence). This CDR3 comprises 17 residues. CDR3 amino acids: CASSLKTSGLTYNEQFF. For the CDR3, the DNA is TGTGCCAGCAGCCTGAAAACTAGCGGATTGACCTACAATGAGCAGTTCTTC.

The rearrangement links TRBV5-1 to TRBJ2-3, with D hard to call. CDR1 is SGHRS and CDR2 is YFSETQ in the germline V gene. Trimming cost V 0 bases and J 7 bases, with 6 bases left between them. The CDR3 extends over 12 amino acids. CDR3 amino acids: CASSLDEYTQYF. CDR3 bases: TGCGCCAGCAGCTTGGACGAGTATACGCAGTATTTT.

The chain links TRBV5-1 to TRBJ1-5; D possibly corresponds to TRBD1 (5 bases). Germline assignment: CDR1 SGHRS and CDR2 YFSETQ. This CDR3 contains 17 residues. V was shortened by 4 bases and J by 3 bases, with 20 bases between the two germline ends. The CDR3 here is CASSPVGCEGFNQPQHF. The CDR3 DNA reads TGCGCCAGCAGCCCGGTGGGATGCGAGGGGTTCAATCAGCCCCAGCATTTT. The whole variable domain, filled in from reference TRBV5-1 and TRBJ1-5, reads KAGVTQTPRYLIKTRGQQVTLSCSPISGHRSVSWYQQTPGQGLQFLFEYFSETQRNKGNFPGRFSGRQFSNSRSEMNVSTLELGDSALYLCASSPVGCEGFNQPQHFGDGTRLSIL.

The chain carries TRBV29-1 and TRBJ2-7; 9 positions match TRBD1. The CDR3 runs to 13 residues. The V segment lost 7 bases and the J segment 6 bases; nucleotides outside the gene matches: 10. Germline V lookup: CDR1 SQVTM, CDR2 ANQGSEA. Here the CDR3 reads CSATGTGLGEQYF. The CDR3 coding sequence is TGCAGCGCAACCGGGACAGGGCTCGGCGAGCAGTACTTC.

Note on this clonotype: Since no conserved phenylalanine or tryptophan closes the CDR3, a read error is the likely cause. The chain recombines TRBV10-3 with TRBJ2-2, with TRBD1 matching 7 bases. Germline loops: CDR1 ENHRY, CDR2 SYGVKD. The CDR3 is 16 residues long. For the CDR3, the DNA is TGTGCCATCAATGAGGCCGGGACAGATCTTACCGGGGAGCTGTTTTCT. Encoded protein: CAINEAGTDLTGELFS.

This chain connects TRBV7-3 to TRBJ2-1; TRBD2 agrees at 10 bases. The length of the CDR3 is 19 residues. CDR1 SGHTA and CDR2 FQGTGA come from the germline V gene. The V gene end was trimmed by 2 bases and the J gene end by 4 bases; junction bases not matched to a gene: 14. In DNA, the CDR3 is TGTGCCAGCAGCTTAGGCGCTCGGCTAGCGGGAGAGGTGTACAATGAGCAGTTCTTC. It yields the protein CASSLGARLAGEVYNEQFF.